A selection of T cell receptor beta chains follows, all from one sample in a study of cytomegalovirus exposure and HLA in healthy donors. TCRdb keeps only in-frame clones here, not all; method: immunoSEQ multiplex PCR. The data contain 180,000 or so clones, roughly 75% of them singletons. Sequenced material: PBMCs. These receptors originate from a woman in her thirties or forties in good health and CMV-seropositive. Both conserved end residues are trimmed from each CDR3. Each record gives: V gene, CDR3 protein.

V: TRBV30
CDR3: AWSLKRENYNEQF

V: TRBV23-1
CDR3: ASVTPGRGRLVDGYT

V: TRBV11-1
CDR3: ASSLAGTANTEAF

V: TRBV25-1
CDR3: ASNFLREYQETQY

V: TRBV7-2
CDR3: ASNPWGGGSGTGELF

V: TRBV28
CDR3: ASSLAAGVLG

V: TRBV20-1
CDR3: SGREGYEQY

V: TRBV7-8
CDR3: ASSHRGDRANGYT

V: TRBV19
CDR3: ASKFNSGRAEAF

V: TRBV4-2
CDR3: ASSQSKNSNQPQH

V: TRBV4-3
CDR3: ASSQVITGGSYEQY

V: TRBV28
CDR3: ASSLDRDSGYT

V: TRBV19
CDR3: ASRQQGRATDTQY

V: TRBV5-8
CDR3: ASSLAGGGYEQY

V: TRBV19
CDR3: ASSPTSGSYNEQF

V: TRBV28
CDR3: ASSFGTGSEQPQH

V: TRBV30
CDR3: AWSGSFYEQY

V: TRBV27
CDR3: ASSSRQGAVYEQY

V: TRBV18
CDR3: ASSPRTSGSKAETQY